In this sample, the clone carrying this T cell receptor (beta chain) turned up a few times. TCRdb's copy holds only in-frame clones and misses some; the assay was immunoSEQ multiplex PCR. The sample lists 50,000 or so clones, about 92% occurring once. This sample is drawn from a study of T cell changes during pregnancy in multiple sclerosis. The CDR3 runs 13 residues. J was trimmed by 6 bases and V by 2 bases; bases with no gene match: 2. Germline CDR1 LGHNA, CDR2 YSLEER. Sample: CD4+ T cells from peripheral blood mononuclear cells, taken before pregnancy. This receptor was obtained from a female donor with multiple sclerosis, enrolled in a pregnancy study. The genes are TRBV4-3 and TRBJ1-1, with TRBD1 identical over 8 bases. The DNA of the CDR3 is TGCGCCAGCAGCCAAATACAGGGGGCTGAAGCTTTCTTT. It codes for CASSQIQGAEAFF.